Sequencing of this TCR beta chain was carried out in a study of blood T cell repertoires in COVID-19. Study details: The samples span acute and convalescent COVID-19 from the United States, Italy and Spain.

Looked up from germline, CDR1 is KGHSH and CDR2 is LQKENI. V lost 3 bases, J lost 3 bases, and 17 bases stayed unmatched. This CDR3 contains 18 residues. Authors' methods: Reference gene primer amplification in the assay estimated nucleated cell counts. Profiled with immunoSEQ multiplex PCR; TCRdb holds only in-frame clones, not every one. V and J calls and clone size follow that table, whereas D and trimming were derived from the DNA. This sample carries 190,000 or so clones, roughly 89% of them seen once, and the ten largest clones take roughly 6.2%. The sequence came from a man aged 55 to 69 who had recovered from COVID-19. This rearrangement joins TRBV18 to TRBJ2-7; 7 nucleotides agree with TRBD2. The sample taken for sequencing was peripheral blood. The CDR3 reads CASSPGILNAGLGYEQYF. CDR3 sequence (DNA): TGTGCCAGCTCACCGGGGATCCTAAATGCTGGACTAGGCTACGAGCAGTACTTC.